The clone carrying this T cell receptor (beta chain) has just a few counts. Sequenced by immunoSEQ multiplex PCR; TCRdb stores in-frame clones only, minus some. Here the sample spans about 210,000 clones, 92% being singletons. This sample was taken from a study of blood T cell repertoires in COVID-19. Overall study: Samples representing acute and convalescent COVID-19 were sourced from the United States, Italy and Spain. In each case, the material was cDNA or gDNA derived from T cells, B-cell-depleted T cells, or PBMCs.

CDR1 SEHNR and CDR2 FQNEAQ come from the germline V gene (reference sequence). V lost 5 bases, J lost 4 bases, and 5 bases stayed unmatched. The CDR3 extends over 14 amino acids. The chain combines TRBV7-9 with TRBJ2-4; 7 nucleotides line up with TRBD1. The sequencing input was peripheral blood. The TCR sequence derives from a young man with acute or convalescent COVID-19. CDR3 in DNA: TGTGCCAGCAGCCCTGGGACAGTAAAAAACATTCAGTACTTC. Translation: CASSPGTVKNIQYF.